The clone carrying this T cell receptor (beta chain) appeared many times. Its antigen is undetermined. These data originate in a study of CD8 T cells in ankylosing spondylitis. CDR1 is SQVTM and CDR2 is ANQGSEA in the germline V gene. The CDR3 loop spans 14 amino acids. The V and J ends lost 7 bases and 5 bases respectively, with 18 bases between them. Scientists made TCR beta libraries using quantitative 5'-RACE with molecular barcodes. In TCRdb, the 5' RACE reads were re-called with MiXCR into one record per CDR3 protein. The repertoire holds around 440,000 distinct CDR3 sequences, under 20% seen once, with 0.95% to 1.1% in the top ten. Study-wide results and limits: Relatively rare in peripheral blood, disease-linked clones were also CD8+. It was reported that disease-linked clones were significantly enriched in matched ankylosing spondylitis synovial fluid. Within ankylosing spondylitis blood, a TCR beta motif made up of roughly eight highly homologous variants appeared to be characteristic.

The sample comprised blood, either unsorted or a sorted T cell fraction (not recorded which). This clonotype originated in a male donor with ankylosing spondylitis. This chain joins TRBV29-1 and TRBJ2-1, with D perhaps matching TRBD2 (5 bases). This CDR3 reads CSAGWGVGNNEQFF. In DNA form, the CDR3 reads TGCAGCGCCGGATGGGGAGTTGGGAACAATGAGCAGTTCTTC.